This T cell receptor (beta chain) was captured in a study of blood T cells in healthy people across ages. Study-wide results and caveats: Naive and antigen-experienced cells were not separated, limiting conclusive comparison.

This clonotype was counted between two and nine times. Its antigen is undetermined. Alongside a J-beta primer mix, a sample-barcoded 5' primer served in a second PCR lasting about 6 to 12 cycles. TCRdb analysed the 5' RACE reads with MiXCR anew, one entry per CDR3 protein. The profile shows over a million distinct CDR3 sequences, roughly 60% of them singletons. V lost 0 bases and J 5 bases, leaving 6 bases between the germline ends. CDR3 length: 13 amino acids. Germline-derived CDR1 and CDR2 are SGDLS and YYNGEE. The source is a man between 18 and 35 years old in good health. This chain uses TRBV9 with TRBJ2-1; D remains ambiguous. Sequencing input: blood. The CDR3 sequence is CASSVASNNEQFF. The CDR3 coding sequence is TGTGCCAGCAGCGTAGCTTCGAACAATGAGCAGTTCTTC. The full variable domain, its missing parts supplied by reference TRBV9 and TRBJ2-1, is DSGVTQTPKHLITATGQRVTLRCSPRSGDLSVYWYQQSLDQGLQFLIQYYNGEERAKGNILERFSAQQFPDLHSELNLSSLELGDSALYFCASSVASNNEQFFGPGTRLTVL.